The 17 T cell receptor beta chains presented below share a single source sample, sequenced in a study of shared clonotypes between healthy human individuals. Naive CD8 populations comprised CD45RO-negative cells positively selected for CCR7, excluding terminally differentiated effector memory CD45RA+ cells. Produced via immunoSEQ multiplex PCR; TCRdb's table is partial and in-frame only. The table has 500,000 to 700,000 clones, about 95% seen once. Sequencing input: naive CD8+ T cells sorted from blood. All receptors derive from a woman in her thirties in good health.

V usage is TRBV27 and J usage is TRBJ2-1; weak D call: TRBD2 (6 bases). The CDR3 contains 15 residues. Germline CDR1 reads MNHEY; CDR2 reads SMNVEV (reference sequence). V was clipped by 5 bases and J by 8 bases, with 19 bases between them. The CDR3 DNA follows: TGTGCCAGCAGTCCTCGGACTACCTATTACGATGAGCAGTTCTTC. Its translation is CASSPRTTYYDEQFF.

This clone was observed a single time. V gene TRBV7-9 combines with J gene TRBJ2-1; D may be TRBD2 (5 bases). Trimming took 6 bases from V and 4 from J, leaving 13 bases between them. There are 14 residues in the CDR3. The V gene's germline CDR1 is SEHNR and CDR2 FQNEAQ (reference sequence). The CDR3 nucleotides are TGTGCCAGCAGGAGCGGAGTTGGATACAATGAGCAGTTCTTC. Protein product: CASRSGVGYNEQFF.

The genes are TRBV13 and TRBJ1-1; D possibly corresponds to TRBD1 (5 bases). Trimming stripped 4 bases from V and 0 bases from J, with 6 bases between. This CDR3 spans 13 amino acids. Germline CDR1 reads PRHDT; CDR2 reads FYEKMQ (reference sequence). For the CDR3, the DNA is TGTGCCAGCAGCTCAGGGATGAACACTGAAGCTTTCTTT. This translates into CASSSGMNTEAFF.

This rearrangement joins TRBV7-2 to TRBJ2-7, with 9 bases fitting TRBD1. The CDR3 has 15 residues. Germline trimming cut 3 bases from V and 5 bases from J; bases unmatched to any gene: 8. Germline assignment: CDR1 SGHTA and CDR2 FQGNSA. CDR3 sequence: CASSLWGTGSHEQYF. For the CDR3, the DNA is TGTGCCAGCAGCTTGTGGGGGACAGGGTCCCACGAGCAGTACTTC.

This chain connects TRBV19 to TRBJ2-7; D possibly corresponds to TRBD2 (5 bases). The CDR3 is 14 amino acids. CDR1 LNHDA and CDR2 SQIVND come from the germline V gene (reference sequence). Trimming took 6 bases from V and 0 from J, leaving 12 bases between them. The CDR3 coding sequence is TGTGCCAGTAGCCGGACTTCCAGCTCCTACGAGCAGTACTTC. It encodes CASSRTSSSYEQYF.

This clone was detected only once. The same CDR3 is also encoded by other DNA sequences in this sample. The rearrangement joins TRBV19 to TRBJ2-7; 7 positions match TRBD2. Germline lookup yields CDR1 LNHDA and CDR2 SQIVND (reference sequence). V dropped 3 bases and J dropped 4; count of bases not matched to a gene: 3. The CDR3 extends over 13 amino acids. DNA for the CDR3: TGTGCCAGTAGTATGGGACTAACTTACGAGCAGTACTTC. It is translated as CASSMGLTYEQYF.

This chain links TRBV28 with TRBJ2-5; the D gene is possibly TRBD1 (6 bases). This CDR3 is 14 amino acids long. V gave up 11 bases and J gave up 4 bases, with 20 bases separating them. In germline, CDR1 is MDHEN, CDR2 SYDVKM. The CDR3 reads CASHAPGVGETQYF. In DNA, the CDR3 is TGTGCCTCCCACGCCCCAGGGGTTGGAGAGACCCAGTACTTC.

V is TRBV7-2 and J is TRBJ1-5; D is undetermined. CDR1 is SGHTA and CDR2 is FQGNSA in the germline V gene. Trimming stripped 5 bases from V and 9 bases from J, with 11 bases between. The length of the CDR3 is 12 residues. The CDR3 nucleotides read TGTGCCAGCAGCAAGGACGGCGGGCCCCAGCATTTT. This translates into CASSKDGGPQHF.

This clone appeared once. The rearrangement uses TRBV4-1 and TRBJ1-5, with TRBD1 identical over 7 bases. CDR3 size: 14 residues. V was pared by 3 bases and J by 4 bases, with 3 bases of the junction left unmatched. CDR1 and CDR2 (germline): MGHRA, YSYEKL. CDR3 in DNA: TGCGCCAGCAGCCATCAGGGGGTTAATCAGCCCCAGCATTTT. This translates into CASSHQGVNQPQHF.

CDR3 bases: TGTGCCAGCAGTTCCCACTACAGGGCGGATCAGCCCCAGCATTTT. As protein: CASSSHYRADQPQHF. The chain has TRBV27 and TRBJ1-5; the D gene is possibly TRBD1 (6 bases). Germline CDR1 MNHEY, CDR2 SMNVEV (reference sequence). Trimming stripped 4 bases from V and 5 bases from J, with 15 bases between. The CDR3 length is 15 residues.

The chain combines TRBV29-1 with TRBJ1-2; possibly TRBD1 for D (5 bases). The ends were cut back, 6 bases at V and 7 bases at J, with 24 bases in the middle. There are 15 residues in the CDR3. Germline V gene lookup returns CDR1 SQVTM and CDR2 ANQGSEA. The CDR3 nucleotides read TGCAGCGTGGGGCCCTCAACAGGTCCCATATCTGGCTACACCTTC. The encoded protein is CSVGPSTGPISGYTF.

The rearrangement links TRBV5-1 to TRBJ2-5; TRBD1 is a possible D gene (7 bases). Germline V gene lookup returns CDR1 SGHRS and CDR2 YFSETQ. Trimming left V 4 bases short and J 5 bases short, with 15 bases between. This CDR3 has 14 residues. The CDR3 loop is CASSTARGRETQYF. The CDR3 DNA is TGCGCCAGCAGCACAGCCAGGGGGAGGGAGACCCAGTACTTC.

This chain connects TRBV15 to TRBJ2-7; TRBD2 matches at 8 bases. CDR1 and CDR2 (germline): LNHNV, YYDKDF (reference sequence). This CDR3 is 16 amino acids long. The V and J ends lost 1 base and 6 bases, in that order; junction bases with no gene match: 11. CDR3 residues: CATSRGIGGLAAEQYF. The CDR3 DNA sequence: TGTGCCACCAGCAGAGGAATAGGAGGACTAGCAGCCGAGCAGTACTTC.

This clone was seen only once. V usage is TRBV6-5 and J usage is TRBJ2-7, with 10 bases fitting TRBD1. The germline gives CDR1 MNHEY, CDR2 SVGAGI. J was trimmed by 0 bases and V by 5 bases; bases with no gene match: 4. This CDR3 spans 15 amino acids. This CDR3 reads CASSPGTGASYEQYF. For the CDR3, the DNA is TGTGCCAGCAGTCCCGGGACAGGGGCCTCCTACGAGCAGTACTTC.

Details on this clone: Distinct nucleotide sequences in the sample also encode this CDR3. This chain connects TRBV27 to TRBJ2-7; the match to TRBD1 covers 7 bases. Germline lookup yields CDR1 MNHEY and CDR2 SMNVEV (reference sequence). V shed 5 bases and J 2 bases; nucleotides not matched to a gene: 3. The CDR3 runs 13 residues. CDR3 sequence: CASSLGTAYEQYF. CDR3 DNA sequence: TGTGCCAGCAGTCTCGGGACAGCCTACGAGCAGTACTTC.

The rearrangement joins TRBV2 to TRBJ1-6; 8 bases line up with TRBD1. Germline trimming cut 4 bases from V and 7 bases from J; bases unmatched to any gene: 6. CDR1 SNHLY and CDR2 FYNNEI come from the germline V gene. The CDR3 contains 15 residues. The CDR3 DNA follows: TGTGCCAGCAGTGTGGGCAGGGGGCCCAATTCACCCCTCCACTTT. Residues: CASSVGRGPNSPLHF.

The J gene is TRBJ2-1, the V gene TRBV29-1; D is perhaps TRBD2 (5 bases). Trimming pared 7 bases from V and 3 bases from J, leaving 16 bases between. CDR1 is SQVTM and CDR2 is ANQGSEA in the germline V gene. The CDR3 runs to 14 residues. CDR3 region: CSGLSSLIYNEQFF. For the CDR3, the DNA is TGCAGCGGCCTCTCTAGCCTGATCTACAATGAGCAGTTCTTC.